These T cell receptor beta chains were read from a single sample in a study of blood T cell repertoires in COVID-19. Measured with immunoSEQ multiplex PCR; TCRdb has only the in-frame clones, and not every one. The sample contains over 95,000 clones, more than 70% of which appear only once. The sequencing input was peripheral blood. The source of these receptors is an older woman with COVID-19, enrolled during active disease. Each CDR3 is given without its conserved first and last residue. Clone size, where shown, is once, few, many, or a class for clones that have expanded.

j_call v_call clone_size cdr3_aa
TRBJ1-5 TRBV21-1 . ASSILSGHSNNQPQH
TRBJ1-1 TRBV18 once ASSSRTGGTEAF
TRBJ2-1 TRBV7-3 . ASRAHGGGPSNEQF
TRBJ2-4 TRBV2 . ASKSTSGARNIQY
TRBJ2-1 TRBV9 . ASSVANSGNEQF
TRBJ1-1 TRBV10-1 once ASSEGAYTEAF
TRBJ2-1 TRBV7-9 . ASSPTRGAGALYNEQF
TRBJ2-1 TRBV6-5 . ASSTTGDNEQF
TRBJ2-3 TRBV7-2 . ASSLTGQGTDTQY
TRBJ1-3 TRBV5-1 . ASSLDGSAGNTIY
TRBJ2-7 TRBV6-6 . ASSSTGNEQY
TRBJ2-6 TRBV6-4 . ASSRQAGANVLT
TRBJ1-1 TRBV5-8 once ASSLFRFTEAF
TRBJ2-3 TRBV4-1 . ASSQEWRMRYTDTQY
TRBJ1-1 TRBV7-9 . ASSLQGAGTEAF
TRBJ1-1 TRBV3-1/TRBV3-2 . ASSQEGGQRTF
TRBJ1-2 TRBV30 . ARRQGAFGYT
TRBJ1-2 TRBV5-4 . ASSLAEAGLPGYT
TRBJ1-1 TRBV19 . ASSIRGVNTEAF
TRBJ2-7 TRBV7-9 . ASSLDKYEQY
TRBJ2-7 TRBV12-3/TRBV12-4 . ASTRLAGYEQY
TRBJ2-3 TRBV7-6 . ASSQHISGYSTDTQY
TRBJ2-2 TRBV19 . ASSHRDRVTGELF
TRBJ2-3 TRBV19 . ASSPELAGEKDTQY
TRBJ2-2 TRBV11-3 . ASSLDGAGELF
TRBJ2-5 TRBV11-3 . ASSLGLAGDQETQY
TRBJ2-2 TRBV9 . ASSVAGGGTGELF
TRBJ1-5 TRBV12-3/TRBV12-4 . ASRDTYGPQH
TRBJ2-2 TRBV29-1 . SVRRNTGTGELF
TRBJ2-7 TRBV2 . ASSFTSGGAKNEQY
TRBJ1-2 TRBV19 once ASATGEGGGYT
TRBJ2-1 TRBV7-2 . ASSAGTKATREQF
TRBJ2-3 TRBV20-1 . SASLVGGPRKDTQY
TRBJ1-4 TRBV6-4 . ASRDSGRATTTNEKLF
TRBJ2-7 TRBV2 few ASSEVGGRAPYEQY
TRBJ2-3 TRBV9 . ASSPRLAGGSPSTDTQY
TRBJ1-1 TRBV4-2 . ASSQGGSGANTEAF
TRBJ1-2 TRBV5-1 . ASSSRQGALNGYT
TRBJ1-2 TRBV2 . ASTKTRGRGEGYT
TRBJ2-1 TRBV9 . ASSVAGAGGPNEQF
TRBJ1-2 TRBV15 . ATTRDRGSYGYT
TRBJ2-1 TRBV9 . ASSPTGYEQF